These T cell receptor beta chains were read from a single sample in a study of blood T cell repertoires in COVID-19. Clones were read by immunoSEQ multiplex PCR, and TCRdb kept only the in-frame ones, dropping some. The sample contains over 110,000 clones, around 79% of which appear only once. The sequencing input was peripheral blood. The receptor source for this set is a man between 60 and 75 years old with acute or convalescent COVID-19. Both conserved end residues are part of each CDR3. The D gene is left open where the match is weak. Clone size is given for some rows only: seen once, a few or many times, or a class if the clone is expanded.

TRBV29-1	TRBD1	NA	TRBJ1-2	CSAAGGANYGYTF	TGCAGCGCCGCAGGGGGAGCTAACTATGGCTACACCTTC
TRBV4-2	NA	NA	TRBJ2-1	CASSQRSEQFF	TGTGCCAGCAGCCAAAGAAGCGAGCAGTTCTTC
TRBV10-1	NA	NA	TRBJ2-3	CATYTDTQYF	TGCGCCACCTACACAGATACGCAGTATTTT
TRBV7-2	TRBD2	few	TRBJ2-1	CASSKDAASGSNEQFF	TGTGCCAGCAGCAAGGATGCGGCTAGCGGGAGTAATGAGCAGTTCTTC
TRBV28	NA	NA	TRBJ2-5	CASSLRAGPGQETQYF	TGTGCCAGCAGCCTAAGGGCAGGACCGGGGCAAGAGACCCAGTACTTC
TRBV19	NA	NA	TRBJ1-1	CASSVQGATEAFF	TGTGCCAGTAGTGTCCAGGGTGCCACTGAAGCTTTCTTT
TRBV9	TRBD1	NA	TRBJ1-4	CASSTTGGNEKLFF	TGTGCCAGCAGCACGACAGGGGGGAATGAAAAACTGTTTTTT
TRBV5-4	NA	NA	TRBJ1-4	CASSLVGQRNEKLFF	TGTGCCAGCAGCCTGGTGGGACAAAGAAATGAAAAACTGTTTTTT
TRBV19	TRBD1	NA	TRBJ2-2	CASSRQGTNTGELFF	TGTGCCAGTAGTCGACAGGGTACCAACACCGGGGAGCTGTTTTTT
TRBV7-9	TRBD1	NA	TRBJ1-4	CASSLGTVNEKLFF	TGTGCCAGCAGCCTCGGGACAGTTAATGAAAAACTGTTTTTT
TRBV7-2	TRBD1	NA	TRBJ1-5	CASSLGNRGSQPQHF	TGTGCCAGCAGCTTAGGGAACAGGGGAAGTCAGCCCCAGCATTTT
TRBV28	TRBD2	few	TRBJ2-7	CASRGRGSGAYEQYF	TGTGCCAGCAGGGGGAGGGGATCTGGGGCCTACGAGCAGTACTTC
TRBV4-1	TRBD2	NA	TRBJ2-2	CASSQEGSGGTGELFF	TGCGCCAGCAGCCAAGAAGGGTCGGGGGGCACCGGGGAGCTGTTTTTT
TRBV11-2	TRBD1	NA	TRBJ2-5	CASSLGHLRGGGETQYF	TGTGCCAGCAGCTTAGGTCACCTACGAGGGGGCGGAGAGACCCAGTACTTC
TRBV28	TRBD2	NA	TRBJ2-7	CASRLLAGEGEQYF	TGTGCCAGCAGACTCCTAGCGGGAGAGGGCGAGCAGTACTTC
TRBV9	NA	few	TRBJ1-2	CASSVSGAIGYTF	TGTGCCAGCAGCGTATCAGGGGCGATCGGCTACACCTTC
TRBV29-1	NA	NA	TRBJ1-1	CSVVVFQAFF	TGCAGCGTTGTAGTGTTCCAAGCTTTCTTT
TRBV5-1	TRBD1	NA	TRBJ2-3	CASSLSGGVDTQYF	TGCGCCAGCAGCTTGTCAGGGGGAGTAGATACGCAGTATTTT
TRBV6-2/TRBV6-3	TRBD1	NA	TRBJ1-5	CASSYPRQGSPNQPQHF	TGTGCCAGCAGTTACCCGAGACAGGGGTCCCCCAATCAGCCCCAGCATTTT
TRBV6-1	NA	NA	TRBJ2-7	CASSEVGSGEQYF	TGTGCCAGCAGTGAAGTAGGGAGTGGCGAGCAGTACTTC
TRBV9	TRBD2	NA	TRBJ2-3	CASSVVSGKGADTQYF	TGTGCCAGCAGCGTCGTTAGCGGGAAGGGCGCAGATACGCAGTATTTT
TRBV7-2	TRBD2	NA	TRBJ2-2	CASSPGLASTGELFF	TGTGCCAGCAGCCCGGGACTAGCGTCCACCGGGGAGCTGTTTTTT
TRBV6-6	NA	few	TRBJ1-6	CASSYSTGSNSPLHF	TGTGCCAGCAGCTATTCGACAGGCAGTAATTCACCCCTCCACTTT
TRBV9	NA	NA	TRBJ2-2	CASSAVADTRAGELFF	TGTGCCAGCAGCGCTGTCGCCGACACGCGGGCCGGGGAGCTGTTTTTT
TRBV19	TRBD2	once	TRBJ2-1	CASTGRAHDNEQFF	TGTGCCAGTACTGGGAGGGCGCACGACAATGAGCAGTTCTTC
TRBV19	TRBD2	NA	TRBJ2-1	CASSTGTSLYNEQFF	TGTGCCAGTAGTACCGGGACTAGTCTTTACAATGAGCAGTTCTTC
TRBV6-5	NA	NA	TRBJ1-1	CASRGDTHMNTEAFF	TGTGCCAGCAGGGGGGACACCCACATGAACACTGAAGCTTTCTTT
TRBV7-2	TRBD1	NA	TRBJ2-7	CASSTPDRGRGSYEQYF	TGTGCCAGCAGCACCCCTGACAGGGGGCGGGGGTCCTACGAGCAGTACTTC
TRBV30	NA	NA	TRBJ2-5	CAWRAKETQYF	TGTGCCTGGAGAGCAAAAGAGACCCAGTACTTC
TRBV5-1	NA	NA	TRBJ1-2	CASSLAPGNYGYTF	TGCGCCAGCAGCTTGGCCCCAGGGAACTATGGCTACACCTTC
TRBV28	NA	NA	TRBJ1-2	CASTWPWTF	TGTGCCAGCACCTGGCCTTGGACCTTC
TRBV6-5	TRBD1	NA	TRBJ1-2	CASRPSGTGGEGYTF	TGTGCCAGCAGACCTTCCGGGACAGGGGGCGAAGGCTACACCTTC
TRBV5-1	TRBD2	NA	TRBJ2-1	CASSLVAGGGSYNEQFF	TGCGCCAGCAGCTTGGTAGCGGGAGGGGGCTCCTACAATGAGCAGTTCTTC
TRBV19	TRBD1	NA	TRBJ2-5	CATDRGLGTQYF	TGTGCCACCGACAGGGGACTTGGGACCCAGTACTTC
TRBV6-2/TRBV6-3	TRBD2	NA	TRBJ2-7	CASSPRLAGAYEQYF	TGTGCCAGCAGCCCACGTCTAGCGGGGGCCTACGAGCAGTACTTC
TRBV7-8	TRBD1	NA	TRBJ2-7	CASSLNRGSREQYF	TGTGCCAGCAGCTTGAACAGGGGATCTCGGGAGCAGTACTTC
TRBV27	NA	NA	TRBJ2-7	CASSLLARPYEQYF	TGTGCCAGCAGTTTACTAGCCCGCCCCTACGAGCAGTACTTC
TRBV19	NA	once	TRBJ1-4	CASSIVRTVTTTNEKLFF	TGTGCCAGTAGTATAGTAAGGACAGTCACTACAACTAATGAAAAACTGTTTTTT
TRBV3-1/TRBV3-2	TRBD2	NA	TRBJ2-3	CASSRHHSGDSDTQYF	TGTGCCAGCAGCCGACATCACAGCGGGGATTCAGATACGCAGTATTTT
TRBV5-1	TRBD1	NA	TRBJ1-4	CASSDPRTGMGEKLFF	TGCGCCAGCAGCGATCCAAGGACAGGGATGGGGGAAAAACTGTTTTTT
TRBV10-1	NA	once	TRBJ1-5	CASSVSNRGQPQHF	TGCGCCAGCAGTGTTAGCAATCGGGGTCAGCCCCAGCATTTT
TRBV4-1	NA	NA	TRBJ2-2	CASSLQGNTGELFF	TGCGCCAGCAGCCTACAGGGGAACACCGGGGAGCTGTTTTTT
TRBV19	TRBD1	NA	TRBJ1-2	CASSLWDRGGYTF	TGTGCCAGTAGTTTATGGGACAGGGGAGGCTACACCTTC
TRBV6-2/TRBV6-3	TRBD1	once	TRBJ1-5	CASSDSRTGGSGPQHF	TGTGCCAGCAGTGACTCACGGACAGGGGGAAGTGGGCCCCAGCATTTT
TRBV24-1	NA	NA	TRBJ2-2	CATSDLRGTLTGELFF	TGTGCCACCAGTGATTTGAGGGGGACCCTGACCGGGGAGCTGTTTTTT
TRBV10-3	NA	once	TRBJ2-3	CATRQLLGDTQYF	TGTGCCACCCGACAGTTGTTGGGAGATACGCAGTATTTT
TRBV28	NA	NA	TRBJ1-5	CASSRTGLGHQPQHF	TGTGCCAGCAGTCGGACGGGACTGGGTCATCAGCCCCAGCATTTT
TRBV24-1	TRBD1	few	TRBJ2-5	CATSEGTELLQETQYF	TGTGCCACCAGTGAGGGGACAGAATTATTACAAGAGACCCAGTACTTC
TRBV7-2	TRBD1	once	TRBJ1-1	CASSVTGGRSEAFF	TGTGCCAGCAGCGTTACAGGGGGCAGATCTGAAGCTTTCTTT
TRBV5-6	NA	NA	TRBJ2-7	CASSLDAGRGNEQYF	TGTGCCAGCAGCTTGGATGCCGGGAGAGGGAACGAGCAGTACTTC
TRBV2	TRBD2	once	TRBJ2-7	CASSEITSGHHEQYF	TGTGCCAGCAGTGAAATAACTAGCGGGCATCACGAGCAGTACTTC
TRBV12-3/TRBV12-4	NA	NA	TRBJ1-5	CASRAAGQPQHF	TGTGCCAGCAGAGCGGCGGGTCAGCCCCAGCATTTT
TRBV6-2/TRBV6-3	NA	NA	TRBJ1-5	CASSYGGSQPQHF	TGTGCCAGCAGTTACGGGGGGTCTCAGCCCCAGCATTTT
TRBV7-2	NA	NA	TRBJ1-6	CASSWDWGGNSPLHF	TGTGCCAGCAGCTGGGACTGGGGTGGAAATTCACCCCTCCACTTT
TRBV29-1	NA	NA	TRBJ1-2	CSAPQGSWGYTF	TGCAGCGCCCCTCAGGGGAGCTGGGGCTACACCTTC
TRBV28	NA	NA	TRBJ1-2	CASSPSPGWQNYGYTF	TGTGCCAGCAGCCCTTCGCCAGGGTGGCAGAACTATGGCTACACCTTC
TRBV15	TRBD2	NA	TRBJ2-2	CATSREGGLAGAGELFF	TGTGCCACCAGCAGAGAGGGGGGACTAGCTGGGGCCGGGGAGCTGTTTTTT
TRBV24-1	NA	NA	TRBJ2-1	CATSVTRVGLNEQFF	TGTGCCACCAGTGTTACTAGAGTAGGGCTCAATGAGCAGTTCTTC